The sequence of this TCR beta chain was determined in a study of blood T cell repertoires in COVID-19. At the level of the study: In each case, the material was cDNA or gDNA derived from T cells, B-cell-depleted T cells, or PBMCs.

Germline loops: CDR1 SGHRS, CDR2 YFSETQ. The V end was cut by 4 bases, the J end by 3 bases, with 17 bases between. This CDR3 comprises 16 residues. In the original analysis: Estimation of nucleated cell counts relied on the amplification of reference gene primers. Here immunoSEQ multiplex PCR was the method, and the copy in TCRdb shows in-frame clones only, minus some. The D gene and trimming were derived from the DNA, and the V and J assignments and clone size from that table. The repertoire has nearly 95,000 clones, around 87% of them found once; the top ten carry around 4.5%. V gene TRBV5-1 combines with J gene TRBJ2-1; weak D call: TRBD2 (6 bases). Sequences were obtained from peripheral blood. The sequence was collected from a woman of 80 years or more with acute or convalescent COVID-19. CDR3 in DNA: TGCGCCAGCAGCGAGGACTCAGCGGGCTTCTACAATGAGCAGTTCTTC. Protein: CASSEDSAGFYNEQFF.